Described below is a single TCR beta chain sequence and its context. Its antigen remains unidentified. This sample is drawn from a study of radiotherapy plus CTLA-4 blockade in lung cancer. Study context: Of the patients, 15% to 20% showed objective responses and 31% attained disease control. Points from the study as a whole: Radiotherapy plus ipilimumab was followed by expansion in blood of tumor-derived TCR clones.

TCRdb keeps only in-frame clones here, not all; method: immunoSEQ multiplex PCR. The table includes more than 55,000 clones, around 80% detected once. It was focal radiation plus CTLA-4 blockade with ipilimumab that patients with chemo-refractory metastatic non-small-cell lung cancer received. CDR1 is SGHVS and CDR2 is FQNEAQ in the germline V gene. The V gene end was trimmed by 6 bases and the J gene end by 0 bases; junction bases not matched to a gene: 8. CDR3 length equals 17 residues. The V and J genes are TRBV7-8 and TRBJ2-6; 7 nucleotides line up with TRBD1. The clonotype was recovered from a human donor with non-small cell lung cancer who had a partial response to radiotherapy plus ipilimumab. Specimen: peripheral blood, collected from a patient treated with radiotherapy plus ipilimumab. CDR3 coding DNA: TGTGCCAGCAGACCCCCGGGACAGAGCTCTGGGGCCAACGTCCTGACTTTC. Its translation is CASRPPGQSSGANVLTF.